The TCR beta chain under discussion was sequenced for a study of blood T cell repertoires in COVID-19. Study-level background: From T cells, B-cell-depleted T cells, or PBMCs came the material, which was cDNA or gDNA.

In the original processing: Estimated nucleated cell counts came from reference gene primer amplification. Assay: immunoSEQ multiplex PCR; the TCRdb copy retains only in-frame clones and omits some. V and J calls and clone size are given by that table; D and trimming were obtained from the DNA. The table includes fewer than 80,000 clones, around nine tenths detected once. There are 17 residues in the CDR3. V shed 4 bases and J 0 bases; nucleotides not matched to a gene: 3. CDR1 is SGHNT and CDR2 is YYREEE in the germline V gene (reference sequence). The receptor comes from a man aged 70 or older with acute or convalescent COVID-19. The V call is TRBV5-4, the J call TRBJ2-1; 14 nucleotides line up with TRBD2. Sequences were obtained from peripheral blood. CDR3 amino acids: CASSPGLAGDSYNEQFF. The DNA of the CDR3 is TGTGCCAGCAGCCCGGGACTAGCGGGAGACTCCTACAATGAGCAGTTCTTC.